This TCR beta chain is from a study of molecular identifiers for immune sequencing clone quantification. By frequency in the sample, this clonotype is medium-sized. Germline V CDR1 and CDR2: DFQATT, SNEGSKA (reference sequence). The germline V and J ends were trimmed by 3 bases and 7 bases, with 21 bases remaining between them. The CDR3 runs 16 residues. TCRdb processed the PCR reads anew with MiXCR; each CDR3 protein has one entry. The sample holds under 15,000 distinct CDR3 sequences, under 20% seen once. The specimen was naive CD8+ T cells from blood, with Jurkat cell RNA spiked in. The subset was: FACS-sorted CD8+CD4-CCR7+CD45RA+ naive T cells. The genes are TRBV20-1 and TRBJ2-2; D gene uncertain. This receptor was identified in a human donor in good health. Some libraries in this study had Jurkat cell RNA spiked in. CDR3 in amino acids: CSARAPGPPGHGELFF. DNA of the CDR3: TGCAGTGCTAGGGCCCCCGGGCCCCCCGGTCACGGGGAGCTGTTTTTT.